Below are 17 T cell receptor beta chains sequenced from a single sample in a study of siplizumab effects on memory and regulatory T cells. TCRdb's table, derived via immunoSEQ multiplex PCR, lists solely in-frame clones and lacks some. This sample has some 96,000 clones, with about 94% found just once. Sequencing was carried out using non-Treg CD4+ T cells sorted from blood. The source of these receptors is a human donor in good health.

The rearrangement links TRBV4-1 to TRBJ1-3; a possible D gene is TRBD1 (5 bases). V was pared by 1 base and J by 4 bases, with 11 bases between. CDR1 is MGHRA and CDR2 is YSYEKL in the germline V gene. The CDR3 runs to 15 residues. The CDR3 spells CASSQVAGIGNTIYF. The CDR3 DNA follows: TGCGCCAGCAGCCAAGTCGCAGGGATAGGAAACACCATATATTTT.

CDR3 sequence reads: CASSPKNNRGETQYF. Written as DNA, the CDR3 is TGTGCCAGCAGCCCCAAAAACAACCGGGGAGAGACCCAGTACTTC. The rearrangement joins TRBV5-4 to TRBJ2-5; a possible D gene is TRBD2 (5 bases). Germline V gene data show CDR1 as SGHNT and CDR2 as YYREEE (reference sequence). This CDR3 region has 15 residues. V was cut by 4 bases and J by 4 bases, with 17 bases left in between.

The V gene is TRBV7-3, the J gene TRBJ2-2, with 7 bases identical to TRBD2. CDR1 is SGHTA, CDR2 FQGTGA, per germline. The CDR3 consists of 15 residues. J was trimmed by 0 bases and V by 5 bases; bases with no gene match: 3. In DNA form, the CDR3 reads TGTGCCAGCAGCCCTAGCGGAGCGAACACCGGGGAGCTGTTTTTT. Amino acids: CASSPSGANTGELFF.

The chain has TRBV18 and TRBJ2-1; 9 nucleotides line up with TRBD2. Trimming at V came to 3 bases and at J to 4 bases, leaving 1 base not matched to a gene. The CDR3 covers 14 residues. CDR1 is KGHSH, CDR2 LQKENI, per germline. The CDR3 sequence: CASSPLAGYNEQFF. CDR3 in DNA: TGTGCCAGCTCACCGCTAGCGGGGTACAATGAGCAGTTCTTC.

The chain joins TRBV9 to TRBJ2-7, with TRBD1 identical over 9 bases. Germline V lookup: CDR1 SGDLS, CDR2 YYNGEE. The CDR3 is 16 amino acids. J lost 3 bases, V lost 0 bases, and 7 bases had no gene match. The CDR3 region has the DNA TGTGCCAGCAGCGTAGCGCCAACAGGGGGCATCTACGAGCAGTACTTC. Protein: CASSVAPTGGIYEQYF.

The rearrangement links TRBV28 to TRBJ1-3; no definite D call. Per germline, CDR1 MDHEN and CDR2 SYDVKM. CDR3 length: 14 residues. V was pared by 6 bases and J by 4 bases, with 13 bases between. The CDR3, as DNA: TGTGCCAGCAGCCGTCCGGACCGCGGAAACACCATATATTTT. Residues: CASSRPDRGNTIYF. Full variable domain (missing parts from reference TRBV28 and TRBJ1-3): DVKVTQSSRYLVKRTGEKVFLECVQDMDHENMFWYRQDPGLGLRLIYFSYDVKMKEKGDIPEGYSVSREKKERFSLILESASTNQTSMYLCASSRPDRGNTIYFGEGSWLTVV.

The chain combines TRBV5-1 with TRBJ2-3, with 12 bases fitting TRBD2. Per germline, CDR1 SGHRS and CDR2 YFSETQ. CDR3 length: 17 amino acids. The ends lost 5 bases at V and 2 bases at J; junction bases unmatched: 9. The CDR3 loop reads CASRRGTSGSYTDTQYF. The CDR3 nucleotides read TGCGCCAGCAGAAGGGGGACTAGCGGGTCCTACACAGATACGCAGTATTTT.

The chain joins TRBV2 to TRBJ2-5; D could derive from TRBD1 or TRBD2 (6 bases each). This CDR3 spans 14 amino acids. V lost 6 bases and J lost 5, with 16 bases in between. Germline CDR1 reads SNHLY; CDR2 reads FYNNEI. DNA of the CDR3: TGTGCCAGCAGCGAACAGGGTGGGGGGGAGACCCAGTACTTC. It codes for CASSEQGGGETQYF.

The chain is built from TRBV9 and TRBJ2-7; TRBD2 is a possible D gene (5 bases). CDR3 size: 14 residues. The V end was cut by 0 bases, the J end by 7 bases, with 14 bases between. Germline CDR1 is SGDLS and CDR2 is YYNGEE. CDR3 in amino acids: CASSVEPPPGEQYF. In DNA, the CDR3 is TGTGCCAGCAGCGTAGAACCCCCCCCGGGGGAGCAGTACTTC.

The chain employs TRBV25-1 and TRBJ2-7, with 7 bases fitting TRBD1. The CDR3 extends over 14 amino acids. Germline CDR1 and CDR2: MGHDK and SYGVNS. Trimming at V came to 8 bases and at J to 5 bases, leaving 12 bases not matched to a gene. CDR3 sequence reads: CASRRQGQINEQYF. The CDR3, as DNA: TGTGCCAGCCGTCGACAGGGTCAAATTAACGAGCAGTACTTC.

This clone was seen only once. V is TRBV2 and J is TRBJ2-5; D call uncertain. CDR1 SNHLY and CDR2 FYNNEI come from the germline V gene. This CDR3 has 11 residues. The V end was cut by 4 bases, the J end by 4 bases, with 4 bases between. The CDR3 sequence is CASSVGETQYF. For the CDR3, the DNA is TGTGCCAGCAGTGTGGGAGAGACCCAGTACTTC.

The chain employs TRBV10-1 and TRBJ2-1, with D unclear. The length of the CDR3 is 15 residues. V lost 2 bases and J lost 10, with 18 bases in between. Per germline, CDR1 WNHNN and CDR2 SYGVQD (reference sequence). The CDR3 nucleotides are TGCGCCAGCAGTGAGATAATCGGACCCTCCGGAGAGCAGTTCTTC. It translates to CASSEIIGPSGEQFF.

The chain links TRBV7-9 to TRBJ2-7; 10 positions match TRBD1. Germline V gene sequence: CDR1 SEHNR, CDR2 FQNEAQ (reference sequence). CDR3 length: 13 residues. With 8 bases clipped from V and 7 bases from J, the junction kept 8 bases outside the gene matches. This CDR3 reads CASRTGGAGEQYF. The DNA of the CDR3 is TGTGCCAGCCGGACAGGGGGTGCGGGTGAGCAGTACTTC.

With regard to this clone: This same CDR3 is encoded by further DNA sequences in the sample. The chain employs TRBV5-1 and TRBJ2-2, with no clear D. The CDR3 length is 13 residues. V was trimmed by 0 bases and J by 5 bases, leaving 5 bases between them. CDR1 and CDR2 from the germline V gene are SGHRS and YFSETQ. The CDR3 reads CASSLAYTGELFF. CDR3 DNA sequence: TGCGCCAGCAGCTTGGCCTATACCGGGGAGCTGTTTTTT.

This rearrangement joins TRBV5-1 to TRBJ2-3, with TRBD2 identical over 7 bases. CDR1 and CDR2 (germline): SGHRS, YFSETQ. Trimming took 5 bases from V and 3 from J; bases not matched to a gene: 15. The CDR3 sequence is 17 residues long. The CDR3 region has the DNA TGCGCCAGCAGATTTAGCCTGAGGGAGGGCCAGACAGATACGCAGTATTTT. Its protein is CASRFSLREGQTDTQYF.

DNA of the CDR3: TGTGCCAGCAGCCAACAAGGACTATCCAACAATGAGCAGTTCTTC. It codes for CASSQQGLSNNEQFF. The rearrangement uses TRBV11-2 and TRBJ2-1, with D tentatively TRBD2 (6 bases). There are 15 residues in the CDR3. Deletions cut 5 bases from V and 5 bases from J, with 16 bases between. The germline gives CDR1 SGHAT, CDR2 FQNNGV.

This chain uses TRBV30 with TRBJ2-1, with 8 bases aligning to TRBD2. The CDR3 loop spans 15 amino acids. CDR1 is GTSNPN and CDR2 is SVGIG in the germline V gene (reference sequence). The J segment lost 8 bases and the V segment lost 0 bases, leaving 9 bases of the junction unmatched. The CDR3 nucleotides are TGTGCCTGGAGTGTAACCGGGAGGGCCCTCCATGAGCAGTTCTTC. This sequence encodes CAWSVTGRALHEQFF.